This entry lists 16 T cell receptor beta chains sequenced from one sample in a study of metastatic and nonmetastatic thyroid tumors (dated by TCRdb to the early 2020s). Before undergoing thyroid surgery, none of the patients had been given any kind of treatment. Library prep was done by PCR. The instrument was an Illumina HiSeq 4000. Using fastp at Q25 and MiXCR, TCRdb reprocessed the public reads and kept productive beta chains. The sample includes 22,000 or so clones, with 35% to 45% observed a single time. Clones ranked in the top ten supply about 20% of the sample. The source material was blood. These receptors originate from a male donor with papillary thyroid cancer or a benign thyroid nodule (not recorded which). Some clones in this sample may be carry-over from other donors' samples.

On this clone: The germline gene is not matched at one end of the junction; a read error may be the cause. The chain uses TRBV20-1 and TRBJ2-7, with D tentatively TRBD1 or TRBD2 (5 bases each). The CDR3 has 12 residues. CDR1 DFQATT and CDR2 SNEGSKA come from the germline V gene (reference sequence). The CDR3 sequence: CSGRGTNYEQYF. CDR3 nucleotides: TGCAGTGGTAGAGGGACCAACTACGAGCAGTACTTC.

The V gene is TRBV4-2, the J gene TRBJ2-6; 9 bases are shared with TRBD1. The ends lost 4 bases at V and 4 bases at J; junction bases unmatched: 8. The CDR3 has 17 residues. Per the germline V gene, CDR1 is LGHNA and CDR2 is YNFKEQ. The DNA for the CDR3 is TGTGCCAGCAGCCGCGATCCACAGGGGGCAGGGGCCAACGTCCTGACTTTC. The encoded protein is CASSRDPQGAGANVLTF.

In its sample, this clone is medium-sized (0.01 to 0.1%). The chain carries TRBV6-1 and TRBJ2-7; D is undetermined. Germline CDR1 is MNHNS and CDR2 is SASEGT. This CDR3 has 14 amino acids. The V end lost 0 bases, the J end lost 4 bases, and 10 bases lay between the germline ends. The CDR3 here is CASSEAQDGYEQYF. DNA of the CDR3: TGTGCCAGCAGTGAAGCGCAGGACGGTTACGAGCAGTACTTC.

In its sample, this clone was seen once. The V call is TRBV6-5, the J call TRBJ2-7; the D gene is possibly TRBD2 (5 bases). The germline V gene has CDR1 MNHEY and CDR2 SVGAGI. CDR3 length equals 15 residues. V was pared by 4 bases and J by 1 base, with 14 bases between. The CDR3 DNA reads TGTGCCAGCAGTTTGGCCTTACTAGATTCCTACGAGCAGTACTTC. It specifies CASSLALLDSYEQYF.

The chain has TRBV6-2 or TRBV6-3 and TRBJ2-7; D remains unclear. Germline CDR1 is MNHEY and CDR2 is SVGEGT. The V end was cut by 2 bases, the J end by 5 bases, with 7 bases between. This CDR3 is 12 amino acids long. CDR3 bases: TGTGCCAGCAGTTACGATCGGAACGAGCAGTACTTC. Translating gives CASSYDRNEQYF.

The V gene is TRBV14, the J gene TRBJ2-7, with a tentative D call TRBD1 (6 bases). V lost 0 bases to trimming and J lost 2 bases, with 14 bases between them. Germline V lookup: CDR1 SGHDN, CDR2 FVKESK. The length of the CDR3 is 16 residues. CDR3 nucleotide sequence: TGTGCCAGCAGCCAAGATGAAGGACAGCTTGCCTACGAGCAGTACTTC. Its translation is CASSQDEGQLAYEQYF.

This sequence joins TRBV7-2 and TRBJ2-7; D ambiguous. With 1 base removed from V and 4 bases from J, the gap between germline ends came to 5 bases. The CDR3 has 12 residues. Germline CDR1 is SGHTA and CDR2 is FQGNSA. The CDR3 bases are TGTGCCAGCAGCTTAGTAACGTACGAGCAGTACTTC. It translates to CASSLVTYEQYF.

Judged by abundance, this clone is medium-sized. The chain is built from TRBV25-1 and TRBJ2-3, with no clear D. The CDR3 runs to 15 residues. Germline CDR1 and CDR2: MGHDK and SYGVNS. Deletions cut 2 bases from V and 6 bases from J, with 15 bases between. The CDR3 DNA follows: TGTGCCAGCAGTGAAGCAACCAAACGTATCGATACGCAGTATTTT. Its translation: CASSEATKRIDTQYF.

This clone rates as medium-sized. V and J are TRBV2 and TRBJ1-1; tentatively, D is TRBD1 (5 bases). CDR1 is SNHLY and CDR2 is FYNNEI in the germline V gene. With 6 bases removed from V and 6 bases from J, the gap between germline ends came to 20 bases. The CDR3 has 15 amino acids. The CDR3 region is CASRRQTTSSSEAFF. The CDR3, as DNA: TGTGCCAGCAGACGACAGACTACAAGCTCCTCTGAAGCTTTCTTT.

The CDR3, as DNA: TGTGCCAGCAGCTTCTACGGTAACGGCTACGAGCAGTACTTC. Translating it yields CASSFYGNGYEQYF. The chain joins TRBV5-6 to TRBJ2-7, with D unresolved. The CDR3 is made up of 14 amino acids. V was trimmed by 2 bases and J by 3 bases, leaving 12 bases between them. From germline, CDR1 is SGHDT and CDR2 YYEEEE.

The chain recombines TRBV4-2 with TRBJ2-7; possibly TRBD2 for D (6 bases). This CDR3 is built from 13 residues. Between the trimmed V and J ends, which lost 4 bases and 6 bases, there was a span of 13 bases. Looked up from germline, CDR1 is LGHNA and CDR2 is YNFKEQ. CDR3: CASSPLAAGEQYF. CDR3 DNA sequence: TGTGCCAGCAGCCCCCTAGCAGCGGGCGAGCAGTACTTC.

This clone was detected many times. The chain combines TRBV6-2 or TRBV6-3 with TRBJ2-6; D remains ambiguous. The length of the CDR3 is 14 residues. Germline V gene data show CDR1 as MNHEY and CDR2 as SVGEGT. V gave up 4 bases and J gave up 2 bases, with 6 bases separating them. The CDR3 DNA reads TGTGCCAGCAGTTCTCAAGCTGGGGCCAACGTCCTGACTTTC. Translated: CASSSQAGANVLTF.

The CDR3 nucleotides are TGCGCCAGCAGGGCTTCAGGTTACTATGGCTACACCTTC. Protein: CASRASGYYGYTF. The rearrangement joins TRBV5-1 to TRBJ1-2; D call uncertain. CDR3 length: 13 residues. Germline V lookup: CDR1 SGHRS, CDR2 YFSETQ. Trimming left V 5 bases short and J 3 bases short, with 11 bases between.

The CDR3 sequence: CASSLNDGVNEQFF. In nucleotides, the CDR3 is TGTGCCAGCAGCTTAAATGACGGGGTTAATGAGCAGTTCTTC. This rearrangement joins TRBV7-3 to TRBJ2-1; TRBD2 might be the D (5 bases). Trimming shortened V by 1 base and J by 7 bases, and 11 bases separated the two germline ends. In germline, CDR1 is SGHTA, CDR2 FQGTGA. This CDR3 has 14 amino acids. The whole variable domain, filled in from reference TRBV7-3 and TRBJ2-1, reads GAGVSQTPSNKVTEKGKYVELRCDPISGHTALYWYRQSLGQGPEFLIYFQGTGAADDSGLPNDRFFAVRPEGSVSTLKIQRTERGDSAVYLCASSLNDGVNEQFFGPGTRLTVL.

This rearrangement joins TRBV11-3 to TRBJ2-3, with 7 bases aligning to TRBD1. Germline CDR1 and CDR2: SGHNT and YENEEA. This CDR3 is built from 15 residues. J lost 4 bases, V lost 0 bases, and 4 bases had no gene match. The CDR3 DNA sequence: TGTGCCAGCAGCTTAGAGGGCGACAGGGCAGATACGCAGTATTTT. It codes for CASSLEGDRADTQYF.

This clone has a handful of counts. The genes are TRBV19 and TRBJ2-7; 9 positions match TRBD1. The CDR3 runs to 15 residues. The germline gives CDR1 LNHDA, CDR2 SQIVND (reference sequence). V was pared by 3 bases and J by 4 bases, with 7 bases of the junction left unmatched. CDR3 loop: CASSMTGQGKYEQYF. The CDR3 bases are TGTGCCAGTAGTATGACGGGACAGGGAAAGTACGAGCAGTACTTC.